This T cell receptor beta chain stems from a study of blood T cell repertoires in COVID-19. The overall study: T cells, B-cell-depleted T cells, or PBMCs provided the cDNA or gDNA that served as material.

Trimming shortened V by 5 bases and J by 7 bases, and 9 bases separated the two germline ends. The CDR3 length is 13 residues. Germline CDR1 is SGHNT and CDR2 is YENEEA. Authors' processing steps: Estimation of nucleated cell counts relied on the amplification of reference gene primers. The data were produced by immunoSEQ multiplex PCR, yet TCRdb's version contains in-frame clones alone and is incomplete. The V and J calls and clone size were taken over from that table, and D and trimming were inferred from the DNA. This sample has 400,000 or so clones, with 70% to 90% found just once. Specimen: peripheral blood. This TCR was sampled from a man younger than 35 with COVID-19, enrolled during active disease. The rearrangement joins TRBV11-3 to TRBJ1-6; D gene uncertain. The CDR3, as DNA: TGTGCCAGCAGCCCTATAGCCAATTCACCCCTCCACTTT. Translated: CASSPIANSPLHF.